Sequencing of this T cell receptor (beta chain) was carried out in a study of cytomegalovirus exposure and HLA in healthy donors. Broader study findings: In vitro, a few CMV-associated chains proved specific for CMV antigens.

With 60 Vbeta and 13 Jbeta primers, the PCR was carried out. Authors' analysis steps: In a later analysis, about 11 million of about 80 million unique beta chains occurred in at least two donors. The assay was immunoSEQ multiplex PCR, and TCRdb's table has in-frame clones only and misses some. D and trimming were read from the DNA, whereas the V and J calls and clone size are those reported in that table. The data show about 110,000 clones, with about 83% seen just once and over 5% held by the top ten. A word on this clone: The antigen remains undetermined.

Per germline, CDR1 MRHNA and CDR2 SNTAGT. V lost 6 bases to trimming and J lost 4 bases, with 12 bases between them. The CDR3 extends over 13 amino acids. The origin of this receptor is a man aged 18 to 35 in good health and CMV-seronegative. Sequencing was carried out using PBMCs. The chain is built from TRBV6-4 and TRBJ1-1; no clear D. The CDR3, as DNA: TGTGCCAGCAGGAGGGTGTCAACCACTGAAGCTTTCTTT. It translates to CASRRVSTTEAFF.